The 18 T cell receptor beta chains presented below share a single source sample, sequenced in a study of blood T cells in healthy people across ages. Through a sample-barcoded 5' primer and a J-beta primer mix, a second PCR was run for 7 to 11 cycles. TCRdb independently ran MiXCR on the 5' RACE reads; one entry per CDR3 protein. The sample contains around 2 million distinct CDR3 sequences, roughly two fifths of which appear only once. The material sequenced was blood. The receptor source for this set is a human donor in good health.

The V call is TRBV9, the J call TRBJ1-1, with TRBD1 matching over 10 bases. The CDR3 contains 15 residues. Germline loops: CDR1 SGDLS, CDR2 YYNGEE. Germline trimming cut 0 bases from V and 5 bases from J; bases unmatched to any gene: 4. CDR3 amino acids: CASSVGGQGKTEAFF. The CDR3 coding sequence is TGTGCCAGCAGCGTAGGGGGACAGGGGAAGACTGAAGCTTTCTTT. Combining the CDR3 with reference TRBV9 and TRBJ1-1 gives the whole variable domain DSGVTQTPKHLITATGQRVTLRCSPRSGDLSVYWYQQSLDQGLQFLIQYYNGEERAKGNILERFSAQQFPDLHSELNLSSLELGDSALYFCASSVGGQGKTEAFFGQGTRLTVV.

This clonotype was observed a handful of times. The chain uses TRBV7-2 and TRBJ2-1; D perhaps matches TRBD1 (5 bases). Germline CDR1 and CDR2: SGHTA and FQGNSA. The V and J ends lost 5 bases and 7 bases respectively, with 21 bases between them. There are 16 residues in the CDR3. The CDR3 region has the DNA TGTGCCAGCAGCCGTTTCCCATATCCCAAGGGGAATGAGCAGTTCTTC. As protein: CASSRFPYPKGNEQFF.

There are a few counts of this clonotype. The DNA of the CDR3 is TGTGCCAGCAGCTTTCAAGGATCCTCCCCAGGAGAGACCCAGTACTTC. Translated: CASSFQGSSPGETQYF. This sequence joins TRBV7-8 and TRBJ2-5, with D unresolved. The CDR3 spans 16 residues. CDR1 is SGHVS and CDR2 is FQNEAQ in the germline V gene. The V end was cut by 3 bases, the J end by 4 bases, with 18 bases between.

CDR3 coding DNA: TGCAGTGCTGGAGCGGAGGGGTACACAGATACGCAGTATTTT. Amino acids: CSAGAEGYTDTQYF. The rearrangement links TRBV20-1 to TRBJ2-3, with TRBD2 as a possible D gene (6 bases). Between the trimmed V and J ends, which lost 5 bases and 2 bases, there was a span of 14 bases. The CDR3 has 14 residues. Germline V gene lookup returns CDR1 DFQATT and CDR2 SNEGSKA (reference sequence).

This clonotype was seen a few times. The chain combines TRBV4-1 with TRBJ2-3; 12 positions match TRBD2. Trimming took 2 bases from V and 4 from J; bases not matched to a gene: 7. The CDR3 runs 17 residues. The V gene's germline CDR1 is MGHRA and CDR2 YSYEKL. The CDR3 spells CASSQPWTSGEPDTQYF. The DNA of the CDR3 is TGCGCCAGCAGCCAACCCTGGACTAGCGGGGAGCCAGATACGCAGTATTTT.

This clonotype is a singleton in its sample. This rearrangement joins TRBV29-1 to TRBJ1-3; 7 positions agree with TRBD1. The CDR3 totals 13 residues. Germline loops: CDR1 SQVTM, CDR2 ANQGSEA. Trimming took 6 bases from V and 2 from J; bases not matched to a gene: 4. As DNA, the CDR3 is TGCAGCGTCGGCGACAGGGCTGGAAACACCATATATTTT. It codes for CSVGDRAGNTIYF. Filled out from reference TRBV29-1 and TRBJ1-3, the complete variable domain reads SAVISQKPSRDICQRGTSLTIQCQVDSQVTMMFWYRQQPGQSLTLIATANQGSEATYESGFVIDKFPISRPNLTFSTLTVSNMSPEDSSIYLCSVGDRAGNTIYFGEGSWLTVV.

The chain recombines TRBV4-2 with TRBJ2-5; TRBD2 aligns across 8 bases. The CDR3 extends over 17 amino acids. Germline assignment: CDR1 LGHNA and CDR2 YNFKEQ. The J segment lost 4 bases and the V segment lost 5 bases, leaving 15 bases of the junction unmatched. The CDR3 DNA follows: TGTGCCAGCAGCTCCAAGGGAGTAGCGGGGTGGGGAGAGACCCAGTACTTC. This encodes CASSSKGVAGWGETQYF.

V is TRBV12-3 or TRBV12-4 and J is TRBJ2-1; D is possibly TRBD2 (6 bases). V lost 8 bases and J 10 bases, leaving 21 bases between the germline ends. The CDR3 covers 14 residues. Here the CDR3 reads CASSPGVVIKEQFF. The CDR3 DNA reads TGTGCCAGCTCTCCGGGGGTTGTGATCAAGGAGCAGTTCTTC.

This clonotype was found a few times. The chain recombines TRBV20-1 with TRBJ2-3; D might be TRBD2 (6 bases). With 3 bases removed from V and 2 bases from J, the gap between germline ends came to 18 bases. Looked up from germline, CDR1 is DFQATT and CDR2 is SNEGSKA (reference sequence). The CDR3 totals 16 residues. The CDR3 nucleotides read TGCAGTGCTAGTGCCGGGACTCAAATTTACACAGATACGCAGTATTTT. Translated: CSASAGTQIYTDTQYF.

This clonotype was picked up a small number of times. The chain joins TRBV27 to TRBJ2-6; D unresolved. This CDR3 contains 16 residues. The V end lost 7 bases, the J end lost 2 bases, and 15 bases lay between the germline ends. In germline, CDR1 is MNHEY, CDR2 SMNVEV (reference sequence). The CDR3 DNA reads as TGTGCCAGCACCTCTCGTTGGATTACTGGGGCCAACGTCCTGACTTTC. The encoded protein is CASTSRWITGANVLTF.

V usage is TRBV18 and J usage is TRBJ1-1, with no clear D. The CDR3 consists of 13 residues. From germline, CDR1 is KGHSH and CDR2 LQKENI. Between the trimmed V and J ends, which lost 6 bases and 7 bases, there was a span of 15 bases. This CDR3 reads CASSERTEVEAFF. The CDR3 DNA follows: TGTGCCAGCTCCGAAAGGACGGAGGTTGAAGCTTTCTTT.

With respect to this clonotype: This clone may be a read error of a much larger clone one base away. V gene TRBV29-1 combines with J gene TRBJ2-7; D gene unclear. CDR1 is SQVTM and CDR2 is ANQGSEA in the germline V gene. The V end lost 6 bases, the J end lost 7 bases, and 13 bases lay between the germline ends. The CDR3 is made up of 11 amino acids. The CDR3 is CSVENNNEQYF. DNA of the CDR3: TGCAGCGTGGAAAACAACAATGAGCAGTACTTC.

A word on this clonotype: A much larger clone lies one base from this, so it may be a read error. The CDR3 ends on some other residue instead of the conserved phenylalanine or tryptophan, so this is likely a read error. The gene calls are TRBV7-9 and TRBJ2-3; perhaps TRBD2 as D (5 bases). V was trimmed by 3 bases and J by 2 bases, leaving 9 bases between them. Per the germline V gene, CDR1 is SEHNR and CDR2 is FQNEAQ (reference sequence). The CDR3 loop spans 14 amino acids. The DNA for the CDR3 is TGTGCCAGCAGCTTTAGCGCCGTCACAGATACGCAGTATGTT. This translates into CASSFSAVTDTQYV.

The chain uses TRBV7-2 and TRBJ2-1; D tentatively fits TRBD1 or TRBD2 (5 bases each). CDR1 and CDR2 from the germline V gene are SGHTA and FQGNSA. This CDR3 is 14 amino acids long. The V end was cut by 2 bases, the J end by 10 bases, with 15 bases between. The CDR3 protein is CASSLTGTATEQFF. As DNA, the CDR3 is TGTGCCAGCAGCTTAACCGGGACGGCCACCGAGCAGTTCTTC.

This clonotype was counted a few times. This sequence joins TRBV6-2 or TRBV6-3 and TRBJ2-4; tentatively, D is TRBD2 (7 bases). The CDR3 runs 13 residues. Germline CDR1 and CDR2: MNHEY and SVGEGT. V dropped 6 bases and J dropped 7 bases, with 13 bases sitting between them. Written as DNA, the CDR3 is TGTGCCAGCAGCCACAGGGAGGGGAACATTCAGTACTTC. It translates to CASSHREGNIQYF.

This clonotype showed up just a few times. The chain uses TRBV7-3 and TRBJ2-5; the D gene is possibly TRBD2 (6 bases). Trimming shortened V by 5 bases and J by 3 bases, and 10 bases separated the two germline ends. This CDR3 comprises 13 residues. The V gene's germline CDR1 is SGHTA and CDR2 FQGTGA. The CDR3 sequence is CASSQWGEETQYF. DNA for the CDR3: TGTGCCAGCAGCCAATGGGGGGAAGAGACCCAGTACTTC.

This clonotype was observed at least ten times. The chain combines TRBV5-1 with TRBJ2-7; tentative D call: TRBD2 (6 bases). CDR1 and CDR2 (germline): SGHRS, YFSETQ. Trimming left V 4 bases short and J 6 bases short, with 11 bases between. This CDR3 is 12 amino acids long. The CDR3: CASSRGLGEQYF. For the CDR3, the DNA is TGCGCCAGCAGCCGGGGACTGGGCGAGCAGTACTTC.

J is TRBJ2-7 and V is TRBV7-6; D is possibly TRBD1 or TRBD2 (6 bases each). This CDR3 has 16 amino acids. Germline V gene data show CDR1 as SGHVS and CDR2 as FNYEAQ. The V end was cut by 1 base, the J end by 3 bases, with 16 bases between. The CDR3 DNA sequence: TGTGCCAGCAGCTTAGGGGACTCACGAGGGGGCTACGAGCAGTACTTC. Translating it yields CASSLGDSRGGYEQYF.